Reported below is one TCR beta chain. Its antigen remains unknown. These data originate in a study of T cell responses to AZD1222 COVID-19 vaccine. Whole-study findings and limits: Spike-specific TCR breadth rose after two AZD1222 doses, and depth rose as well.

The CDR3 covers 13 residues. The germline V and J ends were trimmed by 4 bases and 13 bases, with 17 bases remaining between them. Per the germline V gene, CDR1 is MNHEY and CDR2 is SVGAGI. Here immunoSEQ multiplex PCR was the method, and the copy in TCRdb shows in-frame clones only, minus some. In the table there are some 130,000 clones, about 94% of which are singletons. The specimen was peripheral blood, collected on day 0 of AZD1222 vaccination. This sequence was found in an adult in good health. The rearrangement links TRBV6-5 to TRBJ2-1, with D perhaps being TRBD1 or TRBD2 (6 bases each). The CDR3 DNA reads as TGTGCCAGCAGTTTGAGGCTCGGGGGCGCTCAGTTCTTC. Its translation: CASSLRLGGAQFF.